The 23 T cell receptor beta chains presented below share a single source sample, sequenced in a study of T cells in Graves' hyperthyroidism and ophthalmopathy. Amplified TCR beta CDR3 regions came from RNA transcripts. HTBI primers drove first-round RT-PCR of the TCR CDR3. In TCRdb, the multiplex PCR reads were re-called with MiXCR into one record per CDR3 protein. The data hold 600,000 to 650,000 distinct CDR3 sequences, with around 15% observed a single time. The sample taken for sequencing was blood. These receptors were taken from a woman in her 30s with Graves' hyperthyroidism.

V gene TRBV28 combines with J gene TRBJ2-5, with D maybe TRBD2 (6 bases). Trimming took 2 bases from V and 5 from J, leaving 12 bases between them. The CDR3 has 14 amino acids. Germline loops: CDR1 MDHEN, CDR2 SYDVKM. CDR3 in amino acids: CASSLRLVGETQYF. The CDR3 DNA follows: TGTGCCAGCAGTTTAAGACTAGTCGGGGAGACCCAGTACTTC.

At least ten counts were recorded for this clonotype. The chain employs TRBV7-2 and TRBJ1-2; tentatively, D is TRBD1 (6 bases). There are 13 residues in the CDR3. The germline V gene has CDR1 SGHTA and CDR2 FQGNSA. Between the trimmed V and J ends, which lost 5 bases and 7 bases, there was a span of 14 bases. In DNA form, the CDR3 reads TGTGCCAGCAGCAAAACAGGGTTAAGTGGCTACACCTTC. Translated: CASSKTGLSGYTF. The variable domain in full, completed from reference TRBV7-2 and TRBJ1-2, reads GAGVSQSPSNKVTEKGKDVELRCDPISGHTALYWYRQSLGQGLEFLIYFQGNSAPDKSGLPSDRFSAERTGGSVSTLTIQRTQQEDSAVYLCASSKTGLSGYTFGSGTRLTVV.

This chain links TRBV7-2 with TRBJ2-7; the D gene is possibly TRBD2 (6 bases). The CDR3 totals 14 residues. V shed 5 bases and J shed 2 bases, with 13 bases lying between them. The V gene's germline CDR1 is SGHTA and CDR2 FQGNSA. The CDR3, as DNA: TGTGCCAGCAGCCCAGAGGGACTCACCTACGAGCAGTACTTC. Its translation: CASSPEGLTYEQYF. Full variable domain (remainder filled in from reference TRBV7-2 and TRBJ2-7): GAGVSQSPSNKVTEKGKDVELRCDPISGHTALYWYRQSLGQGLEFLIYFQGNSAPDKSGLPSDRFSAERTGGSVSTLTIQRTQQEDSAVYLCASSPEGLTYEQYFGPGTRLTVT.

This clonotype has a count of ten or more. The J gene is TRBJ1-2, the V gene TRBV6-1, with 7 bases lining up with TRBD1. Losses at the gene ends were 5 bases for V and 4 bases for J; bases not matched to a gene: 10. Germline CDR1 MNHNS, CDR2 SASEGT. The CDR3 is made up of 15 amino acids. The CDR3 nucleotides read TGTGCCAGCAGTATTCGACAGGGAGGGGGCTATGGCTACACCTTC. This codes for CASSIRQGGGYGYTF.

The V call is TRBV24-1, the J call TRBJ2-2; 10 positions agree with TRBD2. Germline V gene sequence: CDR1 KGHDR, CDR2 SFDVKD. After removal of 6 bases from V and 3 bases from J, the junction contained 9 bases not matched to a gene. The CDR3 covers 17 residues. The CDR3 nucleotides are TGTGCCACCAGTACGCTAGCGGGAGAGGTATACACCGGGGAGCTGTTTTTT. Its protein product is CATSTLAGEVYTGELFF.

V gene TRBV6-1 combines with J gene TRBJ2-7, with D perhaps matching TRBD1 (6 bases). The length of the CDR3 is 15 residues. Germline V gene lookup returns CDR1 MNHNS and CDR2 SASEGT. V lost 5 bases to trimming and J lost 2 bases, with 16 bases between them. The CDR3 spells CASSLRTVFTYEQYF. The CDR3 nucleotides are TGTGCCAGCAGTCTTCGGACAGTTTTCACCTACGAGCAGTACTTC.

Remarks on this clonotype: The junction departs from germline at one end; a sequencing error may be responsible. The chain couples TRBV6-4 to TRBJ1-4, with unresolved D. The V gene's germline CDR1 is MRHNA and CDR2 SNTAGT. The CDR3 loop spans 14 amino acids. The CDR3, as DNA: TGTGCCAGCAGTTACGTATCCCCGAATGAAAAACTGTCTTTT. Translated, it gives CASSYVSPNEKLSF.

This rearrangement joins TRBV15 to TRBJ1-5; 7 bases map to TRBD1. Losses at the gene ends were 3 bases for V and 6 bases for J; bases not matched to a gene: 11. CDR1 and CDR2 from the germline V gene are LNHNV and YYDKDF (reference sequence). This CDR3 is 16 amino acids long. CDR3 in amino acids: CATSRDGQVGGQPQHF. CDR3 bases: TGTGCCACCAGCAGGGACGGACAGGTTGGGGGTCAGCCCCAGCATTTT.

This clonotype was found a few times. The rearrangement joins TRBV9 to TRBJ1-2; possible D gene TRBD1, 5 bases. This CDR3 region has 15 residues. Looked up from germline, CDR1 is SGDLS and CDR2 is YYNGEE. V was pared by 0 bases and J by 8 bases, with 17 bases between. The CDR3, as DNA: TGTGCCAGCAGCGTAGGCCCGAGGACGGGGGGAGGCTACACCTTC. Translation: CASSVGPRTGGGYTF.

This clonotype has a handful of counts. The chain links TRBV3-1 to TRBJ1-5, with D uncertain. The CDR3 covers 13 residues. Per germline, CDR1 LGHDT and CDR2 YNNKEL (reference sequence). V was clipped by 3 bases and J by 5 bases, with 8 bases between them. CDR3 nucleotides: TGTGCCAGCAGCCAGGGTTCCCATCAGCCCCAGCATTTT. Translation gives CASSQGSHQPQHF.

This clonotype was seen only a few times. The gene calls are TRBV20-1 and TRBJ2-1; 13 nucleotides align to TRBD2. With 5 bases clipped from V and 6 bases from J, the junction kept 16 bases outside the gene matches. This CDR3 contains 18 residues. Germline V gene lookup returns CDR1 DFQATT and CDR2 SNEGSKA (reference sequence). The CDR3 nucleotides read TGCAGTGCTTCGCACCACGGCTCCGGACTAGCGGGGGCCAATGAGCAGTTCTTC. Translating gives CSASHHGSGLAGANEQFF.

This clonotype was seen a handful of times. The chain links TRBV24-1 to TRBJ2-1, with 7 bases aligning to TRBD2. J was trimmed by 6 bases and V by 9 bases; bases with no gene match: 4. This CDR3 is 12 amino acids long. Germline CDR1 KGHDR, CDR2 SFDVKD. CDR3 nucleotide sequence: TGTGCCACCGGGGGGGGGGGCAATGAGCAGTTCTTC. Amino acid sequence: CATGGGGNEQFF.

This clonotype has ten or more counts. This rearrangement joins TRBV18 to TRBJ1-1; no definite D call. With 3 bases removed from V and 1 base from J, the gap between germline ends came to 18 bases. Germline-derived CDR1 and CDR2 are KGHSH and LQKENI. The CDR3 has 17 amino acids. CDR3 sequence (DNA): TGTGCCAGCTCACCTAGACACGGACCTCGTTCGAACACTGAAGCTTTCTTT. It translates to CASSPRHGPRSNTEAFF.

The chain recombines TRBV9 with TRBJ2-1, with D possibly being TRBD2 (5 bases). Trimming took off 1 base at V and 7 bases at J, with 12 bases between the two ends. The CDR3 is made up of 14 amino acids. Germline V gene sequence: CDR1 SGDLS, CDR2 YYNGEE. The CDR3 DNA reads as TGTGCCAGCAGCGTACTAGTTGGCGGGAATGAGCAGTTCTTC. This gives the protein CASSVLVGGNEQFF.

CDR3 protein: CASNGGLLSKNIQYF. CDR3 nucleotides: TGTGCCAGCAATGGAGGTCTCTTATCCAAAAACATTCAGTACTTC. The chain links TRBV28 to TRBJ2-4; tentative D call: TRBD2 (5 bases). Germline assignment: CDR1 MDHEN and CDR2 SYDVKM. V lost 7 bases and J 2 bases, leaving 15 bases between the germline ends. CDR3 length equals 15 residues.

This clonotype has just a few counts. The chain has TRBV29-1 and TRBJ2-6; D unresolved. This CDR3 has 13 residues. Germline V gene lookup returns CDR1 SQVTM and CDR2 ANQGSEA. The ends were cut back, 6 bases at V and 2 bases at J, with 8 bases in the middle. Here the CDR3 reads CSVPGTGANVLTF. Written as DNA, the CDR3 is TGCAGCGTCCCAGGAACTGGGGCCAACGTCCTGACTTTC.

This clonotype showed up many times. V is TRBV2 and J is TRBJ2-5; 7 bases match TRBD2. Trimming cost V 2 bases and J 5 bases; bases outside gene matches: 8. The CDR3 extends over 15 amino acids. Per the germline V gene, CDR1 is SNHLY and CDR2 is FYNNEI. CDR3 sequence (DNA): TGTGCCAGCAGTGAAATGGGAGGGCCCCCCGAGACCCAGTACTTC. Encoded protein: CASSEMGGPPETQYF.

This clonotype was counted ten times or more. This chain connects TRBV6-1 to TRBJ2-4; D unclear. The germline V gene has CDR1 MNHNS and CDR2 SASEGT. This CDR3 has 18 amino acids. V lost 2 bases, J lost 0 bases, and 17 bases lay in between. Here the CDR3 reads CASSERWAGGLAKNIQYF. The CDR3 bases are TGTGCCAGCAGTGAAAGGTGGGCAGGCGGCCTAGCCAAAAACATTCAGTACTTC.

This clonotype was observed a few times. The chain recombines TRBV30 with TRBJ2-2; either TRBD1 or TRBD2 may supply D (6 bases each). CDR1 is GTSNPN and CDR2 is SVGIG in the germline V gene (reference sequence). The CDR3 extends over 18 amino acids. V lost 6 bases and J 1 base, leaving 24 bases between the germline ends. The CDR3 nucleotides read TGTGCCTGCAGAAGTAACTTAAAGGGGGGATTGAACACCGGGGAGCTGTTTTTT. This gives the protein CACRSNLKGGLNTGELFF. The entire variable domain, with the rest obtained from reference TRBV30 and TRBJ2-2, is as follows: SQTIHQWPATLVQPVGSPLSLECTVEGTSNPNLYWYRQAAGRGLQLLFYSVGIGQISSEVPQNLSASRPQDRQFILSSKKLLLSDSGFYLCACRSNLKGGLNTGELFFGEGSRLTVL.

This clonotype was observed a handful of times. The rearrangement joins TRBV13 to TRBJ1-1; D is unresolved. CDR3 length: 14 residues. V dropped 9 bases and J dropped 0 bases, with 14 bases sitting between them. In germline, CDR1 is PRHDT, CDR2 FYEKMQ (reference sequence). The CDR3 loop reads CASHLTGMNTEAFF. CDR3 nucleotides: TGTGCCAGTCATTTGACCGGCATGAACACTGAAGCTTTCTTT.

There are many counts of this clonotype. The gene calls are TRBV3-1 and TRBJ2-2; 8 nucleotides line up with TRBD2. Per the germline V gene, CDR1 is LGHDT and CDR2 is YNNKEL (reference sequence). CDR3 length: 14 amino acids. The V gene end was trimmed by 8 bases and the J gene end by 4 bases; junction bases not matched to a gene: 6. DNA of the CDR3: TGTGCCAGCCGCCTCGGGGGGGGCACCGGGGAGCTGTTTTTT. Its protein product is CASRLGGGTGELFF.

The chain links TRBV9 to TRBJ1-3; D gene unclear. Germline assignment: CDR1 SGDLS and CDR2 YYNGEE. The V and J ends lost 4 bases and 8 bases respectively, with 10 bases between them. This CDR3 spans 12 amino acids. As DNA, the CDR3 is TGTGCCAGCAGCACTACTGGGGACACCATATATTTT. Its translation is CASSTTGDTIYF.

This clonotype was seen more than once but under ten times. The chain recombines TRBV2 with TRBJ2-3; 9 positions agree with TRBD2. V gave up 7 bases and J gave up 1 base; unmatched junction bases: 9. The V gene's germline CDR1 is SNHLY and CDR2 FYNNEI. CDR3 length equals 16 residues. The CDR3 DNA is TGTGCCAGCATGGGAGGGGTAGCGGGGGGCACAGATACGCAGTATTTT. Protein sequence: CASMGGVAGGTDTQYF. Full variable domain (missing parts from reference TRBV2 and TRBJ2-3): EPEVTQTPSHQVTQMGQEVILRCVPISNHLYFYWYRQILGQKVEFLVSFYNNEISEKSEIFDDQFSVERPDGSNFTLKIRSTKLEDSAMYFCASMGGVAGGTDTQYFGPGTRLTVL.